This TCR beta chain was sequenced during a study of cytomegalovirus exposure and HLA in healthy donors (dated by TCRdb to about 2017). About the investigation overall: According to an earlier analysis of 587 of the donors, about 170 million T cells yielded 117 million unique TCR beta sequences and more than 250 Gb of sequence data. An early release that covered more than 550 HLA-typed donors contained about 300 gigabases of sequencing data and about 93 million unique TCR sequences. Of the roughly 400 genotyped donors, 81% fell in the genetic ancestry cluster associated with self-reported Caucasian donors. The aim of the study was to test whether cataloging public T cell receptors could identify signatures of past pathogen exposure. Using immunosequencing, the study profiled T cell repertoires from 550 to 750 subjects and related those repertoires to cytomegalovirus serostatus. In addition to the first cohort of around 670 subjects, a separate validation cohort of 130 or so different subjects was used. To predict cytomegalovirus infection status, the study brought together high-throughput TCR immunosequencing, statistical association of individual TCRs with disease status, and machine learning. A later analysis re-analyzed previously published TCR beta repertoires from hundreds of donors and added high-resolution HLA genotyping to study TCR occurrence patterns. Rather than drawing on any new phenotypic data, the later analysis identified candidate immune exposures from TCR beta sequences and the way those sequences occurred across donors. An earlier analysis of around 580 of the donors used high-throughput TCR beta sequencing to judge whether each TCR beta V gene segment behaved as functional or pseudogenic. Donor age, sex, ethnicity and CMV serostatus were collected together with the repertoire data. A later genetic analysis used genome-wide SNP genotypes for about 65% of the roughly 700 donors, treating that subset as a discovery cohort. Every repertoire in the discovery cohort had been generated on one and the same sequencing platform. Class I and class II HLA loci were covered by the typing at four-digit resolution. Typing coverage differed by locus: A, B, C, DRB1 and DQB1 were typed in roughly 620-640 donors, DQA1 in approximately 520, DPA1 in some 610, and DPB1 in 400 to 490. Because of strong linkage in the cohort, roughly five DR-DQ haplotypes were treated as single units for association and clustering. Among around 400 genotyped donors of the cohort, an average of about 220,000 unique TCR beta nucleotide sequences was sequenced per donor, of which about 19% were non-productive. The investigation overall reported the following: For the cohort, immune exposure information was limited to CMV serostatus. Compared with equally common non-associated chains, HLA-associated TCR beta chains in a later analysis were more clonally expanded and had lower generation probabilities. Some IMGT-functional V segments, including TRBV6-2 and TRBV6-3, could not be distinguished by the 87-base-pair reads and were therefore excluded. In a later genetic analysis, fewer N-insertions in productive TCRs were reported among donors in an Asian-associated ancestry cluster than the roughly 700-donor mean. In both the original and validation cohorts, the classifier was reported to diagnose cytomegalovirus status with high specificity and sensitivity. Roughly uniform sequencing depth across donors was assumed in presence/absence analyses, although this assumption may not hold. A further reported finding was that TCR beta sequences accurately predicted the HLA-A and HLA-B alleles for most subjects in the first cohort. When HLA alleles, especially DR and DQ, strongly co-occurred, TCR associations were difficult to assign to individual alleles. A later genetic analysis associated a missense DCLRE1C variant with V-gene and J-gene trimming of TCR beta chains, and an independent cohort replicated the association. Correlated functional status among segregating V segments might be attributable to linkage disequilibrium, but an unknown experimental factor could not be ruled out. In a later analysis, several top co-occurrence clusters were reported to appear linked to parvovirus B19, influenza, CMV and Epstein-Barr virus. The earlier analysis of approximately 560 of the donors excluded about 16 rarely observed V segments, including chromosome 9 orphons, because counts were too low. Because HLA typing was missing for some donors at each locus, association tests included only the typed subset. Only TCR beta chains were sequenced in this cohort, and the absence of alpha or paired-chain data limited detectable features. In vitro tests confirmed that a few of the cytomegalovirus-associated TCR beta chains recognize cytomegalovirus antigens. Across donors, most TCR sequences were observed very rarely, whereas some public TCRs were present in many individuals. A cluster of highly shared sequence variants was judged likely to represent a technical artifact of the sequencing pipeline. According to a later analysis, TCR association rates differed among HLA loci, with DRB1 alleles showing the most associated TCRs and HLA-C alleles showing the fewest. At a false discovery rate of 0.05, a later analysis linked under 20,000 TCR beta sequences to specific HLA alleles. A later analysis found that most CMV-associated TCR beta chains appeared HLA-restricted, with HLA associations seemingly driven largely by CMV exposure. The study listed around 160 TCR beta chains as associated with cytomegalovirus. It was suggested by the authors that the approach could potentially be generalized to other disease states and immunological phenotypes. In an earlier analysis of about 550 of the donors, most TCR beta V segments were observed in productive rearrangements about 87% or about 30% of the time, broadly matching IMGT annotations.

To prepare the library, the immunoSEQ multiplex PCR assay was applied. The multiplex PCR relied on a mix of 60 forward primers for TCR Vbeta segments and 13 reverse primers for TCR Jbeta segments. Amplification of the CDR3 region of rearranged TCR beta genes was performed with a multiplex PCR assay on genomic DNA. The Illumina HiSeq System was used to sequence the amplified TCR beta libraries as 87-base-pair reads. For the original study's pipeline: Across the 670 or so repertoires, a later analysis counted approximately 75 million unique TCR beta chains, 9.5 million to 13 million of which were shared by at least two donors. Raw reads were error-corrected and collapsed into unique sequences with a nearest-neighbor algorithm that merged closely related sequences to remove PCR and sequencing errors. Alignment of CDR3 sequences to IMGT reference sequences was used to assign V, D and J gene segments. For a sequence to be retained, at least a six-nucleotide match to both a V gene segment and a J gene segment was required. A rearrangement counted as productive if the CDR3 had no stop codons and remained in frame with V and J, and every other rearrangement counted as non-productive. Following IMGT convention, CDR3 was defined as the stretch from the second conserved V-encoded cysteine to the conserved J-encoded phenylalanine. The earlier analysis of around 640 of the donors excluded sequences that lacked an unambiguous match to a single V gene segment. In an earlier analysis of 587 of the donors, a V segment was called functional when productive rearrangements were above 56.7%, and segregating when the standard deviation between donors exceeded 5%. To diagnose cytomegalovirus status from the catalog of TCR beta chain sequences, a statistical classification framework was built. V and J gene assignment, in a later analysis, came from comparing TCR nucleotide sequences with IMGT/GENE-DB human TR gene sequences. In a later analysis, CDR3 sequences and most-parsimonious VDJ recombination scenarios were assigned using the TCRdist pipeline. In a later analysis, each TCR beta chain was defined by its CDR3 amino acid sequence together with its V-gene family, and reads lacking a unique V-gene family were excluded. As a way to deal with suspected cross-contamination and a sequencing artifact, a later analysis dropped 450 to 700 nucleotide sequences that were highly shared and had low generation probability. In a later analysis, a clonal expansion index was calculated for each public chain from normalized within-repertoire ranks of inferred template counts. Generation probabilities in a later analysis came from a VDJ recombination model fitted to out-of-frame rearrangements, and those results were checked against IGoR. A later analysis scored TCR-TCR, TCR-HLA and TCR-CMV co-occurrence with hypergeometric tests, applying a repertoire-size bias correction to TCR pairs. To estimate false discovery rates, a later analysis permuted the HLA or CMV assignments 20 times. A later analysis grouped co-occurring TCRs with DBSCAN, adding TCRdist sequence similarity when clustering within HLA-allele-positive subsets. For co-occurrence clustering, repertoires with fewer than 30,000 or more than 120,000 public chains were excluded, along with roughly 5 repertoires with anomalous nucleotide sharing. TCRdb carries this immuneACCESS record with in-frame sequences only. Its versions omit some clonotypes, under half of them owing to an unresolved V gene in the studies checked, with the rest unexplained. For V, J and clone size, that table is used; D and trimming come from the DNA. The sample has under 300,000 clones on record, 80% to 85% of them singletons. Of the sample, under 8% is held by the ten largest clones.

V is trimmed back by 6 bases and J by 4 bases, and the junction contains 16 bases that no gene match accounts for. The CDR3, cysteine through phenylalanine, is 16 amino acids long. The only DNA kept is the CDR3, 48 bases in frame from the first base. Based on the germline V gene (reference sequence), the CDR1 and CDR2 sequences are GTSNPN and SVGIG. As for this clone: Its recognized antigen is unknown. The record has no base qualities; no much larger clone is one base away.

The cohort consisted of more than 650 healthy bone marrow donors. Cohort members were all nominally healthy when sampled, although unrecorded immune exposures were likely present. The donor was CMV seropositive and was included in the group of 250 to 300 seropositive cohort members. Every donor gave a peripheral blood sample, and the peripheral blood mononuclear cells from that sample were used for TCR beta sequencing. Genomic DNA was extracted from the blood cell samples with the Qiagen DNeasy Blood Extraction Kit. This TCR came from a woman aged 55-70 years in good health and CMV-seropositive. Sequenced input: PBMCs. The rearranged segments are TRBV30 and TRBJ1-1, with TRBD1 identical over 8 junction bases. The nucleotide sequence is given as TGTGCCTGCGGAAAAGGACAGGGAGGTTTGCTCACTGAAGCTTTCTTT. Translated, this is CACGKGQGGLLTEAFF.